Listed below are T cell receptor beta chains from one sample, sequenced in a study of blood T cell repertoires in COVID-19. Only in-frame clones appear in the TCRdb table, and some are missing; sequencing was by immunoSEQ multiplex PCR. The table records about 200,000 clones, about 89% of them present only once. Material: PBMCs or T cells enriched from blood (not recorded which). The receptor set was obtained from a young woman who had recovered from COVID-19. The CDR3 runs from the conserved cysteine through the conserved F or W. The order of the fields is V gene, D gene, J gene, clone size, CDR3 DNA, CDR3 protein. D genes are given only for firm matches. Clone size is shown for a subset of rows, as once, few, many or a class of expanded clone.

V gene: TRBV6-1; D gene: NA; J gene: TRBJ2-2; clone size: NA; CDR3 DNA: TGTGCCAGCAGTGAAAGACAGGGAGGCGGGGAGCTGTTTTTT; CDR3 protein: CASSERQGGGELFF
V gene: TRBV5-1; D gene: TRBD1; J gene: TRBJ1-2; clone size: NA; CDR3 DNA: TGCGCCAGCAGCAGACAGGGGACCCTGGACTATGGCTACACCTTC; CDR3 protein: CASSRQGTLDYGYTF
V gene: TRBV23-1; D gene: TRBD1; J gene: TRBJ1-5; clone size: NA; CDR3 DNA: TGCGCCAGCAGTCAAGGGACAGCGATCAAACGTCAGCCCCAGCATTTT; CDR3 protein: CASSQGTAIKRQPQHF
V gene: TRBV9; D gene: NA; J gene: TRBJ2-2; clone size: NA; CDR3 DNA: TGTGCCAGCAATCGGGCGGGTGCCGGGGAGCTGTTTTTT; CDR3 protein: CASNRAGAGELFF
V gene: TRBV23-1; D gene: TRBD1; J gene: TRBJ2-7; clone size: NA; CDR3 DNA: TGCGCCAGCAGTCATCTATTTACCGGGACAGGGACCCACGAGCAGTACTTC; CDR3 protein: CASSHLFTGTGTHEQYF
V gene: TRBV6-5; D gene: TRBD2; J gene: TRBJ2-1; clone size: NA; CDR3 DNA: TGTGCCAGCAGTTACTCTGGCGGGGGGTTCAATGAGCAGTTCTTC; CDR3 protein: CASSYSGGGFNEQFF
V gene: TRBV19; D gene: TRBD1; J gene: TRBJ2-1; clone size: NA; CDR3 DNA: TGTGCCAGTAGTATTCGGGGACAGGGGGCGATAAGCTCCTACAATGAGCAGTTCTTC; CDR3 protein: CASSIRGQGAISSYNEQFF
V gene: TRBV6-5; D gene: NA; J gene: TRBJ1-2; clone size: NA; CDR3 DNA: TGTGCCAGCAGACCTTACTTGGGCTACACCTTC; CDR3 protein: CASRPYLGYTF
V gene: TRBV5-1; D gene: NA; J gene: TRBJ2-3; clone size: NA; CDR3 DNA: TGCGCCAGCAGGGGGGCCAGCACAGATACGCAGTATTTT; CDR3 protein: CASRGASTDTQYF
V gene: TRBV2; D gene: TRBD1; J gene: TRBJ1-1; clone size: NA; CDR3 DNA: TGTGCCAGCATTTGGGACAGTGGGAACACTGAAGCTTTCTTT; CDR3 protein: CASIWDSGNTEAFF
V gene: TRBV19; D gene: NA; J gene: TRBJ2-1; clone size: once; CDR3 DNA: TGTGCCAGTAGTATTAGCCAGGGGGGCAATGAGCAGTTCTTC; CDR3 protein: CASSISQGGNEQFF
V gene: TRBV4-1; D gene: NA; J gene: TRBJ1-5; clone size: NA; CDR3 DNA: TGCGCCAGCAGCCAAGAGGGGGCACGTCAGCCCCAGCATTTT; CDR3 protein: CASSQEGARQPQHF
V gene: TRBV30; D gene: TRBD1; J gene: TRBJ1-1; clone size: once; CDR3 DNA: TGTGCCTGGAGTGCGACAGGGGCCACTGAAGCTTTCTTT; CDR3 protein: CAWSATGATEAFF
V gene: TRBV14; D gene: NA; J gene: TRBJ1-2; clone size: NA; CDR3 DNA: TGTGCCAGCAGCCCCGAGCGCTCCTATGGCTACACCTTC; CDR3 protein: CASSPERSYGYTF
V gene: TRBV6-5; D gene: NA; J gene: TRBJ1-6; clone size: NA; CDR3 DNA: TGTGCCAGCAGCCGACAGAACTCACCCCTCCACTTT; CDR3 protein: CASSRQNSPLHF
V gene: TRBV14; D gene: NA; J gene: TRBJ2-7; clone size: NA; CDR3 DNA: TGTGCCAGCAGCCAAGACTGGAGGGCCTACGAGCAGTACTTC; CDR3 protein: CASSQDWRAYEQYF
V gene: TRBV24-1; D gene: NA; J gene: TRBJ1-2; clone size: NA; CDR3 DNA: TGTGCCACCAGTGATCCAGTCGACAGACCTTATGGCTACACCTTC; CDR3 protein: CATSDPVDRPYGYTF
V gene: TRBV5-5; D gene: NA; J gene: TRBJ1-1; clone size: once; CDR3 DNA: TGTGCCAGCAGCTTGGAGATCTTGTTTAAGAGCGCTGAAGCTTTCTTT; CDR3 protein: CASSLEILFKSAEAFF
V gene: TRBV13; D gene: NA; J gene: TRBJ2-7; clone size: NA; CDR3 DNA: TGTGCCAGCAGCCCGGACAGCTCCTACGAGCAGTACTTC; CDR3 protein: CASSPDSSYEQYF
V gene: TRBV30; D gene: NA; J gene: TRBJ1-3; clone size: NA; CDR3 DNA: TGTGCCGGACCGGTGGGAGCTGGAAACACCATATATTTT; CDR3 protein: CAGPVGAGNTIYF
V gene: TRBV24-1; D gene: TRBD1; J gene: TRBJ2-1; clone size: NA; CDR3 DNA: TGTGCCACCAGTGATTTGCCCTATACAGGGGGCGCATCGAATTACTACAATGAGCAGTTCTTC; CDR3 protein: CATSDLPYTGGASNYYNEQFF
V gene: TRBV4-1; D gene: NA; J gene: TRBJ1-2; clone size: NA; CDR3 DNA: TGCGCCAGCAGCCAAGAACGGCAGGCGGCGGGGGGCTACACCTTC; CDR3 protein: CASSQERQAAGGYTF
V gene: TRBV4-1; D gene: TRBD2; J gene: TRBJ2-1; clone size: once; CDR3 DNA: TGCGCCAGCAGCCAAGAAGGGTGGGGACTAGCGGGGGGTGAGCAGTTCTTC; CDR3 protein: CASSQEGWGLAGGEQFF
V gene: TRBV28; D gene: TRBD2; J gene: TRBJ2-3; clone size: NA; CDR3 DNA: TGTGCCAGCAGTTCGCCGCAGCGGGGTATCACAGATACGCAGTATTTT; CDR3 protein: CASSSPQRGITDTQYF